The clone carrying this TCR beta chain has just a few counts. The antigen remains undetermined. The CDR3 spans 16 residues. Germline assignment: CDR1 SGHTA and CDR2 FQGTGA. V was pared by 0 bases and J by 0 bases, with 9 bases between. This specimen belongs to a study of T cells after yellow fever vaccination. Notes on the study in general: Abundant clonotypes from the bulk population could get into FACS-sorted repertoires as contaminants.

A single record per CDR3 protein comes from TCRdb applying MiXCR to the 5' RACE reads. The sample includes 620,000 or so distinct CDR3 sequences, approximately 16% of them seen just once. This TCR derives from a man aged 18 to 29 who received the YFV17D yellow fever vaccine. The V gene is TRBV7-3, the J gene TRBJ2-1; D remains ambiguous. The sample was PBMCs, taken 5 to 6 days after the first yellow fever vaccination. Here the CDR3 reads CASSLTFTSSYNEQFF. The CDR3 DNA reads TGTGCCAGCAGCTTAACGTTTACCTCCTCCTACAATGAGCAGTTCTTC.